The present T cell receptor (beta chain) was sequenced within a study of graft-versus-host responses after intestinal transplantation. Across the whole study: Grafts were multivisceral, liver-intestinal, or isolated intestinal. Anti-thymocyte globulin served as induction for all recipients, who then took tacrolimus and steroids for three to four years. Study findings and constraints: Among circulating GvH clones, peak levels were associated with early post-transplant declines in HvG clones. GvH clones were identified in recipient marrow, with some first appearing in ileum or blood.

Only in-frame clones appear in the TCRdb table, and some are missing; sequencing was by immunoSEQ multiplex PCR. The sample carries about 14,000 clones, under 45% recorded once. The plating included roughly 200,000 irradiated, violet-dye-labeled stimulator cells together with roughly 200,000 CFSE-labeled responder cells. The sample was alloreactive CD8+ T cells from a mixed lymphocyte reaction culture, taken before intestinal transplant. Subset reported: CFSE-low proliferating T cells sorted from roughly six-day pre-transplant mixed lymphocyte reaction (GvH or HvG direction). This receptor was taken from a human patient who received an intestinal transplant.

The CDR3 bases are TGTGCCAGCAGCCCACTTGGGACAAACACTGAAGCTTTCTTT. It is translated as CASSPLGTNTEAFF. The chain combines TRBV14 with TRBJ1-1, with a tentative D call TRBD1 (6 bases). The CDR3 length is 14 residues. The germline CDR1 and CDR2 sequences are SGHDN and FVKESK. V lost 4 bases and J 2 bases, leaving 11 bases between the germline ends.